This entry features one TCR beta chain sequence. Its target is unknown. At the time of sampling, donors were nominally healthy, though unrecorded immune exposures were likely. PCR used 60 Vbeta primers and 13 Jbeta primers. The protocol was immunoSEQ multiplex PCR, while the TCRdb copy is restricted to in-frame clones and leaves out a portion. Among some 250,000 clones listed, about 81% were seen once. This sample is drawn from a study of cytomegalovirus exposure and HLA in healthy donors. Trimming removed 4 bases from V and 0 bases from J, with 13 bases in between. Germline loops: CDR1 SEHNR, CDR2 FQNEAQ (reference sequence). The CDR3 totals 16 residues. Study-level findings and limits: Previous analysis showed most TCR beta V segments were productive about 87% or about 30% of the time.

The receptor was derived from a woman aged 40-49 years in good health and CMV-seropositive. The sequenced sample consisted of PBMCs. J is TRBJ2-1 and V is TRBV7-9, with D possibly TRBD1 on 5 matching bases. Written as DNA, the CDR3 is TGTGCCAGCAGCTCCGCCCAGGGTTCCTCCTACAATGAGCAGTTCTTC. It translates to CASSSAQGSSYNEQFF.